The entry below gives a single T cell receptor (beta chain) sequence along with its context. This sample stems from a study of blood T cell repertoires in COVID-19. Study summary: Specimens from acute and convalescent COVID-19 originated in the United States, Italy and Spain. The analysed material was cDNA or gDNA that came from T cells, B-cell-depleted T cells, or PBMCs.

Germline V gene lookup returns CDR1 MGHRA and CDR2 YSYEKL. V lost 0 bases to trimming and J lost 0 bases; unmatched junction nucleotides: 12. This CDR3 is 20 amino acids long. The assay was immunoSEQ multiplex PCR, and TCRdb's table has in-frame clones only and misses some. The data show approximately 290,000 clones, over 75% seen once. The TCR was taken from a woman in her fifties or sixties with acute or convalescent COVID-19. V and J are TRBV4-1 and TRBJ2-2, with 8 bases matching TRBD1. What was sequenced was peripheral blood. The CDR3 DNA reads as TGCGCCAGCAGCCAAGATCGGGGTCGAACAGGGGGGACGAACACCGGGGAGCTGTTTTTT. Amino acids: CASSQDRGRTGGTNTGELFF.